This paragraph covers one TCR beta chain sequence. CDR3 length equals 12 residues. The germline V gene has CDR1 GTSNPN and CDR2 SVGIG (reference sequence). Trimming shortened V by 4 bases and J by 12 bases, and 16 bases separated the two germline ends. This specimen belongs to a study of OX40 agonist ivuxolimab in advanced cancers. TCRdb's table, derived via immunoSEQ multiplex PCR, lists solely in-frame clones and lacks some. Seen here are tens of thousands of clones, approximately 89% observed once, and the top ten hold 0.8% to 1.2%. J is TRBJ2-1 and V is TRBV30; the D is unclear. Sequenced here: CD4+ or CD8+ T cells sorted from blood, sampled in a trial of the OX40 agonist ivuxolimab. The TCR was taken from an adult with an advanced solid tumor such as melanoma, head and neck, liver or kidney cancer. In DNA form, the CDR3 reads TGTGCCTGGAACCCGCCCGGCCTGCCGCAGTTCTTC. As protein: CAWNPPGLPQFF.